The subject of this entry is one TCR beta chain. The antigen remains unidentified. The data originate from a study of CD8 T cells in ankylosing spondylitis. This CDR3 is 13 amino acids long. Trimming left V 10 bases short and J 7 bases short, with 17 bases between. From germline, CDR1 is SNHLY and CDR2 FYNNEI. Study-wide points: Clones linked to the disease showed a CD8+ phenotype. They occurred at relatively low frequencies in peripheral blood. Past studies reported some motif variants in reactive arthritis synovial fluid and blood. Reported data indicate significant enrichment of disease-linked clones within matched ankylosing spondylitis synovial fluid. Seemingly characteristic of ankylosing spondylitis blood was a TCR beta motif consisting of under 10 highly homologous variants.

As the method for making TCR beta libraries, quantitative 5'-RACE with molecular barcodes was used. TCRdb reanalysed the 5' RACE reads using MiXCR and keeps one entry per CDR3 protein. The sample consists of about 540,000 distinct CDR3 sequences, roughly 13% of them appearing once. The chain recombines TRBV2 with TRBJ2-1; TRBD2 might be the D (5 bases). Sequenced material: blood, either unsorted or a sorted T cell fraction (not recorded which). The receptor was derived from a male donor with ankylosing spondylitis. The CDR3 DNA sequence: TGTGCCATCACCAACGGGGTTACGAATGAGCAGTTCTTC. Translated: CAITNGVTNEQFF.